This TCR beta chain stems from a study of blood T cell repertoires in COVID-19. At the level of the study: The samples span acute and convalescent COVID-19 from the United States, Italy and Spain. T cells, B-cell-depleted T cells, or PBMCs supplied cDNA or gDNA.

Clones were read by immunoSEQ multiplex PCR, and TCRdb kept only the in-frame ones, dropping some. The table lists about 200,000 clones, around four fifths of them singletons. Germline V gene lookup returns CDR1 PRHDT and CDR2 FYEKMQ (reference sequence). The CDR3 runs 15 residues. V lost 3 bases, J lost 10 bases, and 8 bases stayed unmatched. This sequence joins TRBV13 and TRBJ1-6, with TRBD1 identical over 8 bases. Sequencing was carried out using peripheral blood. This sequence originates from a man in his sixties with COVID-19, enrolled during active disease. This CDR3 is CASSLKQGVRSPLHF. The CDR3 coding sequence is TGTGCCAGCAGCTTGAAACAGGGGGTTCGGTCACCCCTCCACTTT.